This TCR beta chain was documented in a study of T-cell reconstitution after alpha-beta-depleted transplantation in children (dated by TCRdb to between 2015 and 2016). In terms of the full investigation: The study quantitatively tracked T-cell immune reconstitution after TCRalphabeta/CD19-depleted allogeneic hematopoietic cell transplantation in children using TCR repertoire profiling.

Remarks on this clonotype: Its antigen target is currently unknown. No much larger clone exists at a distance of one base, and base qualities are not known.

The library came from PCR. Instrument used: Illumina HiSeq 2500. To normalize quantification of the TCRbeta repertoire, the TCR libraries were built with molecular barcoding that relied on unique molecular identifiers. The public reads were quality trimmed at Q25 with fastp and then assembled into clones with MiXCR by TCRdb, keeping productive beta chains. Rows are unified per CDR3 protein, each entry keeping the most common DNA and genes. This sample is represented by about 610,000 distinct CDR3 sequences; roughly a tenth of them were singletons. The top ten hold about 4.3% of the sample. According to the germline V gene (reference sequence), CDR1 reads LNHDA and CDR2 reads SQIVND. The CDR3 measures 13 amino acids from cysteine to phenylalanine. The sequence is cut down to CDR3 DNA, 39 bases in frame from base 1. Relative to germline, V is 3 bases shorter and J is 1 base shorter, with 5 bases between their ends.

Sequenced material: PBMCs from the stem cell graft donor, taken from the stem cell graft. In this chain, TRBV19 is recombined with TRBJ2-3; no D gene is confidently identified. This TCR derives from a human donor who donated a stem cell graft to a child with acute myeloid leukemia. The nucleotide sequence reads as follows: TGTGCCAGTAGTATCGAGGGCACAGATACGCAGTATTTT. This codes for CASSIEGTDTQYF.